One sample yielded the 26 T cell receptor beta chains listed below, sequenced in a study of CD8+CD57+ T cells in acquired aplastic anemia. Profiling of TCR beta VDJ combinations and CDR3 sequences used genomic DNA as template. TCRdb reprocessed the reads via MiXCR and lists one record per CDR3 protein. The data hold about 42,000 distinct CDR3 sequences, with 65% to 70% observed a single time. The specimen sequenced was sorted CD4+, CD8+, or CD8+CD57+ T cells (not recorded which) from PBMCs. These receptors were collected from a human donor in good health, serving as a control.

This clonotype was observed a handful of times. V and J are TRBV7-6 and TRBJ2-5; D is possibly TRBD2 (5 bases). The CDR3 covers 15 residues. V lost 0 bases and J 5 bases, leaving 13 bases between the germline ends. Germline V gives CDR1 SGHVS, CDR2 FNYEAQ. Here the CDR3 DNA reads TGTGCCAGCAGCTTAGCTGACGCCCCGGGGGAGACCCAGTACTTC. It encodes CASSLADAPGETQYF.

CDR3 DNA sequence: TGTGCCAGTAGTAATGCCAGAAACTATGGCTACACCTTC. Translated: CASSNARNYGYTF. The chain recombines TRBV19 with TRBJ1-2, with D unclear. Trimming stripped 4 bases from V and 2 bases from J, with 8 bases between. Germline V lookup: CDR1 LNHDA, CDR2 SQIVND (reference sequence). This CDR3 is built from 13 residues.

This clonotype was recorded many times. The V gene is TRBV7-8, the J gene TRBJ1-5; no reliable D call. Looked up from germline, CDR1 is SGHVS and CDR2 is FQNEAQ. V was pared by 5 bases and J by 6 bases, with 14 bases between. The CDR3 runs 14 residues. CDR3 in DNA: TGTGCCAGCAGCCAAATCCCTTTGGGTCAGCCCCAGCATTTT. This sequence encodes CASSQIPLGQPQHF.

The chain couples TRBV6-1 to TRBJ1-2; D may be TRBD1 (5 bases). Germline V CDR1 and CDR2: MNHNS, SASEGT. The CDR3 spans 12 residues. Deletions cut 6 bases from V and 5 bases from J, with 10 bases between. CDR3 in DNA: TGTGCCAGCAGCGTATGGGGGTATGGCTACACCTTC. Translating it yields CASSVWGYGYTF.

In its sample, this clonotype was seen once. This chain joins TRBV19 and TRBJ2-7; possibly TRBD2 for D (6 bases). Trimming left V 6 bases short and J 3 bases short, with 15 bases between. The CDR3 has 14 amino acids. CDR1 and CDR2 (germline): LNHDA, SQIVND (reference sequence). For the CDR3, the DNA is TGTGCCAGTAGCCCTGGAGGGGCGAACTACGAGCAGTACTTC. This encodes CASSPGGANYEQYF. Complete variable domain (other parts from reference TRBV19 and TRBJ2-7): DGGITQSPKYLFRKEGQNVTLSCEQNLNHDAMYWYRQDPGQGLRLIYYSQIVNDFQKGDIAEGYSVSREKKESFPLTVTSAQKNPTAFYLCASSPGGANYEQYFGPGTRLTVT.

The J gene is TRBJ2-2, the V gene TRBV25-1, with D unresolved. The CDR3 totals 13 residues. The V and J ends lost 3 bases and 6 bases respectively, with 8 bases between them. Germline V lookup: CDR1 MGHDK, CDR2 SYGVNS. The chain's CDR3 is CASSELSAGELFF. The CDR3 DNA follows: TGTGCCAGCAGTGAGTTGTCGGCCGGGGAGCTGTTTTTT.

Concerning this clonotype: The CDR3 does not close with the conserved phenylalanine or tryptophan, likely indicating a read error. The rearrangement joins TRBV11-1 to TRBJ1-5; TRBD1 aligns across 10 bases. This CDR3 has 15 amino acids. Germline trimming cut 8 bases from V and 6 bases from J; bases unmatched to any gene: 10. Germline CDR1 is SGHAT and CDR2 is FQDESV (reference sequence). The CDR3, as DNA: TGTGCCAGCGTCCGGGACAGGGGTTTGGGTCAGCCCCAGCATCTT. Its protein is CASVRDRGLGQPQHL.

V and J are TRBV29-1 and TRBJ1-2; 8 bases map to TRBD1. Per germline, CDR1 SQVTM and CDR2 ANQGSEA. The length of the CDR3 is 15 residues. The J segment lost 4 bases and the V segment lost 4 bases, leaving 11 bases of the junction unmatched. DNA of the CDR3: TGCAGCGTTGGCCTCCCCGGACAGGGTACCTATGGCTACACCTTC. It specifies CSVGLPGQGTYGYTF.

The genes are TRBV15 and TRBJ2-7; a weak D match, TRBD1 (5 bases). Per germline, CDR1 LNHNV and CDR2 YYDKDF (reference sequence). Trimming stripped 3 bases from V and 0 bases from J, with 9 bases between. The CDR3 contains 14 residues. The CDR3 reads CATSSQQASYEQYF. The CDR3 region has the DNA TGTGCCACCAGCAGTCAACAGGCCTCCTACGAGCAGTACTTC. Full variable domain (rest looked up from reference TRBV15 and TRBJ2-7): DAMVIQNPRYQVTQFGKPVTLSCSQTLNHNVMYWYQQKSSQAPKLLFHYYDKDFNNEADTPDNFQSRRPNTSFCFLDIRSPGLGDTAMYLCATSSQQASYEQYFGPGTRLTVT.

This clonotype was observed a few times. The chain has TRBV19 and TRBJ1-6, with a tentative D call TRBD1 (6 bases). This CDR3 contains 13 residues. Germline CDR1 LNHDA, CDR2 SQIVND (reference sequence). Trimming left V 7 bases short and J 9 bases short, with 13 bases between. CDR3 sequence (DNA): TGTGCCAGTACCCGACAGGACGGTTCACCCCTCCACTTT. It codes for CASTRQDGSPLHF.

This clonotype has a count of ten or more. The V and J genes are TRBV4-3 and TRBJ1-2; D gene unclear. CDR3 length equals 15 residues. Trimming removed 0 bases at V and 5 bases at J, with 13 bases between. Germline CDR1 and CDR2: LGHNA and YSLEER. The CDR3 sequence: CASSQDLGGQYGYTF. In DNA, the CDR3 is TGCGCCAGCAGCCAAGACTTGGGAGGGCAGTATGGCTACACCTTC.

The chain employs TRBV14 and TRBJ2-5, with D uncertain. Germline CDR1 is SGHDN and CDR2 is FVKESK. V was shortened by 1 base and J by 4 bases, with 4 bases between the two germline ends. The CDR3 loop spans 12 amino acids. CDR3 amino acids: CASSQVIETQYF. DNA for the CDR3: TGTGCCAGCAGCCAAGTTATAGAGACCCAGTACTTC. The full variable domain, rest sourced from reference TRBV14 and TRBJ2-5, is EAGVTQFPSHSVIEKGQTVTLRCDPISGHDNLYWYRRVMGKEIKFLLHFVKESKQDESGMPNNRFLAERTGGTYSTLKVQPAELEDSGVYFCASSQVIETQYFGPGTRLLVL.

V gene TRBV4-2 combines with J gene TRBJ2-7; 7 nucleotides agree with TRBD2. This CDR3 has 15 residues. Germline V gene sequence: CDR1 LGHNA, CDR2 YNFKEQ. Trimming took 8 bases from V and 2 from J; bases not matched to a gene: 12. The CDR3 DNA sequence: TGTGCCAGCGGTCCCGGGACGGGGGGAACCTACGAGCAGTACTTC. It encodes CASGPGTGGTYEQYF.

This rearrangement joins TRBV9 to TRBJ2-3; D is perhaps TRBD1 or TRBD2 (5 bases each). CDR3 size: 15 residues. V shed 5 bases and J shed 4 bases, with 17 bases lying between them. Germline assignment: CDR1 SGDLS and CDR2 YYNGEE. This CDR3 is CASSGTAESADTQYF. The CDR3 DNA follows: TGTGCCAGCAGTGGGACCGCAGAGTCCGCAGATACGCAGTATTTT.

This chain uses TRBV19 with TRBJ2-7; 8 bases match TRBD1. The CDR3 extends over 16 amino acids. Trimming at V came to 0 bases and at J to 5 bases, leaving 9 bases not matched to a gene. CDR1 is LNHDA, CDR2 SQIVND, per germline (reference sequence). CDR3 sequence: CASSIDPCRGRNEQYF. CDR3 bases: TGTGCCAGTAGTATAGACCCCTGCAGGGGGCGAAACGAGCAGTACTTC.

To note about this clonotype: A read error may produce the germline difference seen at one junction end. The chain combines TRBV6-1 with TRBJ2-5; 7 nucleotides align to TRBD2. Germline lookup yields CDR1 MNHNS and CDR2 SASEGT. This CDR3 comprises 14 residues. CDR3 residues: CASAFIEGGETRYF. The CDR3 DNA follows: TGTGCCAGCGCGTTCATAGAGGGAGGGGAGACCCGGTACTTC.

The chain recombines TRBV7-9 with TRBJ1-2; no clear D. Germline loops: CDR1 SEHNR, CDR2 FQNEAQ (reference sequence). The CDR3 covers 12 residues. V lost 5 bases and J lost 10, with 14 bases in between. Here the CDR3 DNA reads TGTGCCAGCAGCCCCTGGACCCACGACTACACCTTC. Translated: CASSPWTHDYTF.

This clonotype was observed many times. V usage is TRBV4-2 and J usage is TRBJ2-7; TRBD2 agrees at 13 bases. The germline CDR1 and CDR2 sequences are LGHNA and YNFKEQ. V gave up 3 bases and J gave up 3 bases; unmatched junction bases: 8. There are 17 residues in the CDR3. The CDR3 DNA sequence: TGTGCCAGCAGCCAGGAGGCCGGGACTAGCGGGGTCTACGAGCAGTACTTC. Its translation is CASSQEAGTSGVYEQYF.

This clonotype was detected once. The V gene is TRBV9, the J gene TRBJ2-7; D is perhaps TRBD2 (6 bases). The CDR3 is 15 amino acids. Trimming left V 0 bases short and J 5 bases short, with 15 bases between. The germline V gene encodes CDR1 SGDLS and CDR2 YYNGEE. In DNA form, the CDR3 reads TGTGCCAGCAGCGTAGACGGAGGGCGGTCTAACGAGCAGTACTTC. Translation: CASSVDGGRSNEQYF.

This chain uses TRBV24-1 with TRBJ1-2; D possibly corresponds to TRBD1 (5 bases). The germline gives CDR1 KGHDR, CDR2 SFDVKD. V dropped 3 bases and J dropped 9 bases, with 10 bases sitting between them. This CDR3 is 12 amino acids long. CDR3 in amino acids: CATSDGTSSYTF. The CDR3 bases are TGTGCCACCAGTGATGGGACCAGCAGCTACACCTTC.

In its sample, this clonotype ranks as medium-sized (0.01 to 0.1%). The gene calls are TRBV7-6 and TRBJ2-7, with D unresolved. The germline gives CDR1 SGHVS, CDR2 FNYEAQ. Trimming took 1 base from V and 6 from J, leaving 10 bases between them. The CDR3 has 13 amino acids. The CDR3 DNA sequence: TGTGCCAGCAGCTTAGGGGCAGGTGGCGAGCAGTACTTC. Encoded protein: CASSLGAGGEQYF.

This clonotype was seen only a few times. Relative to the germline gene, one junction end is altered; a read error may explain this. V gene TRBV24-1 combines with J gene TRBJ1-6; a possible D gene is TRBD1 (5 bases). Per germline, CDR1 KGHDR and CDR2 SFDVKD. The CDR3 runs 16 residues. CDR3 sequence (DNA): TGTGCCACTAGTGATTCGACAGAGCCGGGAGGGTCACCCCTCCACTTT. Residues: CATSDSTEPGGSPLHF.

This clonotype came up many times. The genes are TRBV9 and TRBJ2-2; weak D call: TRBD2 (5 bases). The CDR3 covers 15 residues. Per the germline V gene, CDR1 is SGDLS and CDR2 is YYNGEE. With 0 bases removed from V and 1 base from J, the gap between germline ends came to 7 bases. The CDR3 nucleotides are TGTGCCAGCAGCGTAGGAGGACTGAACACCGGGGAGCTGTTTTTT. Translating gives CASSVGGLNTGELFF.

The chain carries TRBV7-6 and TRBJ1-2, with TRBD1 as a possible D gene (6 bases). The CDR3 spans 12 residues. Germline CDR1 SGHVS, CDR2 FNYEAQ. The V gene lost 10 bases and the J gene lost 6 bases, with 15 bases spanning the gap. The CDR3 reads CAIGVQGHGYTF. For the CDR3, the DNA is TGTGCCATAGGAGTACAGGGCCATGGCTACACCTTC.

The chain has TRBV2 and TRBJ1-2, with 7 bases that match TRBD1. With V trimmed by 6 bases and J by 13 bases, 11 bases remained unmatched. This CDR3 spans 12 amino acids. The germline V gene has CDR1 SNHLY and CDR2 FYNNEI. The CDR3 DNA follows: TGTGCCAGCAGGCCCGTGAGGACAGGTTCCACCTTC. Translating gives CASRPVRTGSTF.

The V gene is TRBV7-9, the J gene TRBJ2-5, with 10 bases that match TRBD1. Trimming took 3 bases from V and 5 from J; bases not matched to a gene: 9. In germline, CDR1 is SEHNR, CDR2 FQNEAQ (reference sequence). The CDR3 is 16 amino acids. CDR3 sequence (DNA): TGTGCCAGCAGCTTTGGGGACAGGGGAGGAATGGAGACCCAGTACTTC. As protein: CASSFGDRGGMETQYF.